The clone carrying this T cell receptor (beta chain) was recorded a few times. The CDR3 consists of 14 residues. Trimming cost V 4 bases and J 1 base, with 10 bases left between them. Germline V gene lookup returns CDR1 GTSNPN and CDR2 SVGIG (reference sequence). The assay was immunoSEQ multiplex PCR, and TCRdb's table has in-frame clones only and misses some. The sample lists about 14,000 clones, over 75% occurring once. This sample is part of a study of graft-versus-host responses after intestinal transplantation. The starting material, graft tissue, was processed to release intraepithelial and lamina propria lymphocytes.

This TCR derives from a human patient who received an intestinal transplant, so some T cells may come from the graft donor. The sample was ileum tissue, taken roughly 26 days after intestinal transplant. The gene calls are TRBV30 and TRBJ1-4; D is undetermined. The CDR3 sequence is CAWKRVETNEKLFF. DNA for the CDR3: TGTGCCTGGAAGCGCGTGGAAACTAATGAAAAACTGTTTTTT. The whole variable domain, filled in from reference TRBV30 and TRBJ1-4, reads SQTIHQWPATLVQPVGSPLSLECTVEGTSNPNLYWYRQAAGRGLQLLFYSVGIGQISSEVPQNLSASRPQDRQFILSSKKLLLSDSGFYLCAWKRVETNEKLFFGSGTQLSVL.